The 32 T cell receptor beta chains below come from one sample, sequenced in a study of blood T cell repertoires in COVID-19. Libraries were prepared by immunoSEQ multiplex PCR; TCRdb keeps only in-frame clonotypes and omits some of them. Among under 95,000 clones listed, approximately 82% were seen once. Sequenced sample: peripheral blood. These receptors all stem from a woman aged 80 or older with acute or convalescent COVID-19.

The CDR3 DNA follows: TGTGCCAGCAGTTCAAACATGAATACCTATGGCTACACCTTC. Its protein product is CASSSNMNTYGYTF. The chain employs TRBV27 and TRBJ1-2; no firm D call. The CDR3 is 14 amino acids. Trimming shortened V by 4 bases and J by 4 bases, and 13 bases separated the two germline ends. Germline CDR1 MNHEY, CDR2 SMNVEV (reference sequence).

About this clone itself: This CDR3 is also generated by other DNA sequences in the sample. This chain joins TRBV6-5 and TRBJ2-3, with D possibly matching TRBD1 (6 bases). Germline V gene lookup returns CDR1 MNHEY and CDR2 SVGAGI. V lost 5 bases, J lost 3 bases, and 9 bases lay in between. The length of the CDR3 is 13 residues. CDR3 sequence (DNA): TGTGCCAGCAGTCCCGGGACAACAGATACGCAGTATTTT. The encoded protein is CASSPGTTDTQYF.

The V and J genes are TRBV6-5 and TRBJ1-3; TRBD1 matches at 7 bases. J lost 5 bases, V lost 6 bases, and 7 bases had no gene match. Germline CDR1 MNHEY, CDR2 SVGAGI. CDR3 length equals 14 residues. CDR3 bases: TGTGCCAGCAGCCTACGACAGGGAAGAAACACCATATATTTT. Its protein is CASSLRQGRNTIYF.

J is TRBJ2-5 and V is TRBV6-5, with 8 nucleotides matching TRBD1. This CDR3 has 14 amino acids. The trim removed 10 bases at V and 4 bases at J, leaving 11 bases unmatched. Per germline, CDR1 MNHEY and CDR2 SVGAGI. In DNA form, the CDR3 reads TGTGCCACCGACTGGCAGGGGGCTCTAGAGACCCAGTACTTC. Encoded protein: CATDWQGALETQYF.

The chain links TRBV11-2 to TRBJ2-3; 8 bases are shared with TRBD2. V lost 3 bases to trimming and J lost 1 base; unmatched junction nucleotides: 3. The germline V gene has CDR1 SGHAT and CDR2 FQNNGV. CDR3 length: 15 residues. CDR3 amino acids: CASSFTSGRTDTQYF. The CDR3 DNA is TGTGCCAGCAGCTTCACTAGCGGTCGCACAGATACGCAGTATTTT. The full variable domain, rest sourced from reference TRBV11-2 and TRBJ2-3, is EAGVAQSPRYKIIEKRQSVAFWCNPISGHATLYWYQQILGQGPKLLIQFQNNGVVDDSQLPKDRFSAERLKGVDSTLKIQPAKLEDSAVYLCASSFTSGRTDTQYFGPGTRLTVL.

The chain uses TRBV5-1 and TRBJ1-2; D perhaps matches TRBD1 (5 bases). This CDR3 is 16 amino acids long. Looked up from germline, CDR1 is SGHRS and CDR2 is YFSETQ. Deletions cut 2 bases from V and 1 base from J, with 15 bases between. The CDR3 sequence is CASSFDRSSFNYGYTF. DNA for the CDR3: TGCGCCAGCAGCTTCGACAGATCCTCTTTTAACTATGGCTACACCTTC.

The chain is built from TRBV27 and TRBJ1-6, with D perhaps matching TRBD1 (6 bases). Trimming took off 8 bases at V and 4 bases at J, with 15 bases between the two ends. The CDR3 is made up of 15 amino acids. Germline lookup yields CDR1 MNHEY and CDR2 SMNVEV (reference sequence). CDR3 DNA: TGTGCCAGCTCTCCCCAGGGACAATATAATTCACCCCTCCACTTT. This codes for CASSPQGQYNSPLHF.

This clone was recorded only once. CDR3 nucleotides: TGTGCCAGCAGCACAATAGAGAGGGCTAATGAGCAGTTCTTC. It yields the protein CASSTIERANEQFF. V gene TRBV11-2 combines with J gene TRBJ2-1; a possible D gene is TRBD2 (5 bases). V was shortened by 5 bases and J by 7 bases, with 15 bases between the two germline ends. CDR3 length: 14 amino acids. Per the germline V gene, CDR1 is SGHAT and CDR2 is FQNNGV.

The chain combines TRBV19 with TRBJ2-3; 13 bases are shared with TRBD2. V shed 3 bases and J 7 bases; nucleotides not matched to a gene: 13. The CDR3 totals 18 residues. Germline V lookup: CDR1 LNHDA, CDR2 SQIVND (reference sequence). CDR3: CASSIQGQPGLAGNTQYF. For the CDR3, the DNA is TGTGCCAGTAGTATTCAAGGACAACCGGGACTAGCGGGGAATACGCAGTATTTT.

The CDR3 sequence: CASSLGQGSTYTGELFF. CDR3 DNA sequence: TGTGCCAGCAGTTTGGGACAGGGAAGTACGTACACCGGGGAGCTGTTTTTT. The J gene is TRBJ2-2, the V gene TRBV3-1 (or the pseudogene TRBV3-2), with 9 bases fitting TRBD1. From germline, CDR1 is LGHDT and CDR2 YNNKEL (reference sequence). This CDR3 has 17 amino acids. V was pared by 6 bases and J by 3 bases, with 11 bases of the junction left unmatched.

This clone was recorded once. Here the CDR3 reads CASSQAGTGTDTQYF. The CDR3 DNA reads as TGTGCCAGCAGCCAAGCGGGGACAGGGACAGATACGCAGTATTTT. The genes are TRBV3-1 (or the pseudogene TRBV3-2) and TRBJ2-3, with 9 bases identical to TRBD1. The V gene end was trimmed by 1 base and the J gene end by 3 bases; junction bases not matched to a gene: 2. The CDR3 sequence is 15 residues long. Germline CDR1 reads LGHDT; CDR2 reads YNNKEL (reference sequence).

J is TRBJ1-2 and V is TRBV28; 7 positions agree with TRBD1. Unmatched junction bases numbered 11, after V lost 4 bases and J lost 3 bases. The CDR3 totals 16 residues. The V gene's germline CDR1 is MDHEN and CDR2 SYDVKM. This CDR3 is CASSSPRQGVDYGYTF. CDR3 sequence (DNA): TGTGCCAGCAGTTCCCCTCGACAGGGTGTTGACTATGGCTACACCTTC.

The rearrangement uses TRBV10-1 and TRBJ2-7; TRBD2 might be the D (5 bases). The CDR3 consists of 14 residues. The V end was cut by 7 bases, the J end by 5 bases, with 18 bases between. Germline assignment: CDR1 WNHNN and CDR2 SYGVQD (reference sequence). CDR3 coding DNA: TGCGCCAGCACGGTAGAGGGCCAACTGAACGAGCAGTACTTC. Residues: CASTVEGQLNEQYF.

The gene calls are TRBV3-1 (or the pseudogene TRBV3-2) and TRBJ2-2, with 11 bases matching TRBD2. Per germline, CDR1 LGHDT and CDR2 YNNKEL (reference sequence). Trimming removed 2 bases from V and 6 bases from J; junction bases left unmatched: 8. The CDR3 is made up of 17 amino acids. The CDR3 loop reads CASSQKWTSGRAGELFF. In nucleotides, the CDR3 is TGTGCCAGCAGCCAAAAGTGGACTAGCGGGCGCGCCGGGGAGCTGTTTTTT.

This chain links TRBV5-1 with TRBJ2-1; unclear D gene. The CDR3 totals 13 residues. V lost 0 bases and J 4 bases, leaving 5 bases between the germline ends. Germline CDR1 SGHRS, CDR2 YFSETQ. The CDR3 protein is CASSLDGYNEQFF. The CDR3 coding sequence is TGCGCCAGCAGCTTGGACGGTTACAATGAGCAGTTCTTC. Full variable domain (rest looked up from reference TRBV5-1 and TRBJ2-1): KAGVTQTPRYLIKTRGQQVTLSCSPISGHRSVSWYQQTPGQGLQFLFEYFSETQRNKGNFPGRFSGRQFSNSRSEMNVSTLELGDSALYLCASSLDGYNEQFFGPGTRLTVL.

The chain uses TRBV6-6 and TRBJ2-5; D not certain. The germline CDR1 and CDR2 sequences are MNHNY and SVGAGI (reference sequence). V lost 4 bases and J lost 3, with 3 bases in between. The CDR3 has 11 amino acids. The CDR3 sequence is CASSLKETQYF. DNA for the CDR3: TGTGCCAGCAGTTTAAAAGAGACCCAGTACTTC.

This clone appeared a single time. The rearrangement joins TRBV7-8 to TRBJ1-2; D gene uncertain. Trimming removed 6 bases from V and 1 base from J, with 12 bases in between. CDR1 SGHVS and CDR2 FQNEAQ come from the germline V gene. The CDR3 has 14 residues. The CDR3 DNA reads TGTGCCAGCAGTTACCAGGCGATTAACTATGGCTACACCTTC. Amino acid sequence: CASSYQAINYGYTF.

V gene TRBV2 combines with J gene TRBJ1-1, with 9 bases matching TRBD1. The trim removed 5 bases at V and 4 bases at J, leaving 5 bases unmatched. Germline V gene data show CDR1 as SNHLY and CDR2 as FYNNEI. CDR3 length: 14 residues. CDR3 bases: TGTGCCAGCAGTCAAGACAGGGGGGTCACTGAAGCTTTCTTT. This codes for CASSQDRGVTEAFF.

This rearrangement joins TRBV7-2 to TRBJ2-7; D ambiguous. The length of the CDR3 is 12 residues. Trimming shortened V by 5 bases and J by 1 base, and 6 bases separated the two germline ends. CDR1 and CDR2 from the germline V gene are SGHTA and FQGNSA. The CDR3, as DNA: TGTGCCAGCAGCCCACTATCCTACGAGCAGTACTTC. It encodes CASSPLSYEQYF.

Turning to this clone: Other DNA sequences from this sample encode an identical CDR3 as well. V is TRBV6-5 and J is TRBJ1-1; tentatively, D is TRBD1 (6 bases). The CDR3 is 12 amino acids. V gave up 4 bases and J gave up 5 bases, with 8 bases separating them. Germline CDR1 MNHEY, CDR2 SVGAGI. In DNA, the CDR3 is TGTGCCAGCAGTTCCAGGGGTACTGAAGCTTTCTTT. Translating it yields CASSSRGTEAFF.

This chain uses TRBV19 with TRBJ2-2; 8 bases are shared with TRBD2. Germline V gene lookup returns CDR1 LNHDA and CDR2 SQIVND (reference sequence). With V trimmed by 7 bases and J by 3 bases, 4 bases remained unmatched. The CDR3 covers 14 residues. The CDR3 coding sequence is TGTGCCAGTAAAAGCGGGAGATACACCGGGGAGCTGTTTTTT. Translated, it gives CASKSGRYTGELFF.

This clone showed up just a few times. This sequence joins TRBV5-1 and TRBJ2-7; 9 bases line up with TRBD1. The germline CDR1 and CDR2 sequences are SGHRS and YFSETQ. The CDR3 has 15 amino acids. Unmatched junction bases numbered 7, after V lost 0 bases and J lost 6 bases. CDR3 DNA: TGCGCCAGCAGCTTGGGAACCGGGACAGGGCGCGAGCAGTACTTC. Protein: CASSLGTGTGREQYF.

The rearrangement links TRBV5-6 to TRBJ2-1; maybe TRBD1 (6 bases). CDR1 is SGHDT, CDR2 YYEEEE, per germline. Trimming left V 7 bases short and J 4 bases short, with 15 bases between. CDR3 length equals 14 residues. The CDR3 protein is CASGRQQGYNEQFF. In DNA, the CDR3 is TGTGCCAGCGGACGCCAACAGGGTTACAATGAGCAGTTCTTC.

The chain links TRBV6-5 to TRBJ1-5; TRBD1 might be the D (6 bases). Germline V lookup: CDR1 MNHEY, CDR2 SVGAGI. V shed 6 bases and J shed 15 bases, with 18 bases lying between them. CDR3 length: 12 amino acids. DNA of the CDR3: TGTGCCAGCAGCCCCTTCGGGGGGCCGTGGCATTTT. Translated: CASSPFGGPWHF.

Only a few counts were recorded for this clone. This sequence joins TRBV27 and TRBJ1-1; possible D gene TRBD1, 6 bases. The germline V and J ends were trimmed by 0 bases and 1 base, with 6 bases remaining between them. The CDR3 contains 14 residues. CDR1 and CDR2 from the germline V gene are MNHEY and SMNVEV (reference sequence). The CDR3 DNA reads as TGTGCCAGCAGTTTATCAGGGGGGAACACTGAAGCTTTCTTT. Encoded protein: CASSLSGGNTEAFF.

As DNA, the CDR3 is TGTGCCAGCAGAGAGTTACAAGAGACCCAGTACTTC. This sequence encodes CASRELQETQYF. This rearrangement joins TRBV2 to TRBJ2-5; no definite D call. The V and J ends lost 6 bases and 2 bases respectively, with 7 bases between them. CDR3 size: 12 residues. CDR1 is SNHLY, CDR2 FYNNEI, per germline. Full variable domain (rest looked up from reference TRBV2 and TRBJ2-5): EPEVTQTPSHQVTQMGQEVILRCVPISNHLYFYWYRQILGQKVEFLVSFYNNEISEKSEIFDDQFSVERPDGSNFTLKIRSTKLEDSAMYFCASRELQETQYFGPGTRLLVL.

The CDR3 reads CASMLRGHLSGAFF. For the CDR3, the DNA is TGTGCCAGCATGCTCCGGGGACATCTTTCGGGGGCTTTCTTT. The J gene is TRBJ1-1, the V gene TRBV6-5, with D maybe TRBD1 (6 bases). Trimming pared 7 bases from V and 11 bases from J, leaving 23 bases between. The CDR3 extends over 14 amino acids. Per the germline V gene, CDR1 is MNHEY and CDR2 is SVGAGI.

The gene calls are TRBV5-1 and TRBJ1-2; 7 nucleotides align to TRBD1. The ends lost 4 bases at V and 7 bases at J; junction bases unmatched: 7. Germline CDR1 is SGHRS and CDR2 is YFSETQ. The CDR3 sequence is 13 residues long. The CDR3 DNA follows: TGCGCCAGCAGCATCGACAGGGCGGGTGGCTACACCTTC. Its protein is CASSIDRAGGYTF.

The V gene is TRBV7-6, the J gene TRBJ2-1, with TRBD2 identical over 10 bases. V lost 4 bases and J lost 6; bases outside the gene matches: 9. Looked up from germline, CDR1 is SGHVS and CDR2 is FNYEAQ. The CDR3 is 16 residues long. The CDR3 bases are TGTGCCAGCAGCTCCCAAGAAGCGGGAGGGGCCAATGAGCAGTTCTTC. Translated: CASSSQEAGGANEQFF.

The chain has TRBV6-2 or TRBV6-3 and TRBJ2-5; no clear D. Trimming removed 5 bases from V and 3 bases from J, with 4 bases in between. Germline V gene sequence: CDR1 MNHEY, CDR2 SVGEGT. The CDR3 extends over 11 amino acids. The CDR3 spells CASSPKETQYF. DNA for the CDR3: TGTGCCAGCAGTCCAAAAGAGACCCAGTACTTC.

The CDR3 region is CASSNTRTGAYEQYF. The CDR3 nucleotides are TGTGCCAGTAGCAACACTCGGACAGGAGCCTACGAGCAGTACTTC. The V and J genes are TRBV19 and TRBJ2-7, with TRBD1 matching 7 bases. CDR1 and CDR2 from the germline V gene are LNHDA and SQIVND (reference sequence). Germline trimming cut 6 bases from V and 2 bases from J; bases unmatched to any gene: 10. This CDR3 comprises 15 residues.

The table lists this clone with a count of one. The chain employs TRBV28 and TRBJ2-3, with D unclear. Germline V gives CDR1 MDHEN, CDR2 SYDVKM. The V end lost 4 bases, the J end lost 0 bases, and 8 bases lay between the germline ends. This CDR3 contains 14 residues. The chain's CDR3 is CASSSGSSTDTQYF. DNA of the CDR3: TGTGCCAGCAGTTCGGGTTCTAGCACAGATACGCAGTATTTT.